This passage covers 31 T cell receptor beta chains from one sample sequenced in a study of T-cell reconstitution after alpha-beta-depleted transplantation in children. During its preparation, the TCRbeta library received unique molecular identifiers. TCRdb reanalysed the PCR reads using MiXCR and keeps one entry per CDR3 protein. Of about 610,000 distinct CDR3 sequences in the sample, roughly a tenth were seen once. Material: PBMCs from the stem cell graft donor, obtained from the stem cell graft. The source of these receptors is a human donor who donated a stem cell graft to a child with acute myeloid leukemia.

This chain connects TRBV5-1 to TRBJ1-2; 7 bases match TRBD1. Per germline, CDR1 SGHRS and CDR2 YFSETQ. Unmatched junction bases numbered 3, after V lost 0 bases and J lost 7 bases. There are 13 residues in the CDR3. The CDR3 DNA reads TGCGCCAGCAGCTTGGACTCAGGGGGTGGCTACACCTTC. It is translated as CASSLDSGGGYTF.

The chain uses TRBV6-2 or TRBV6-3 and TRBJ2-1; 12 positions agree with TRBD2. This CDR3 region has 18 residues. Trimming took 6 bases from V and 2 from J; bases not matched to a gene: 11. In germline, CDR1 is MNHEY, CDR2 SVGEGT. DNA for the CDR3: TGTGCCAGCAGATCCCGCCTAGCGGGAGGGCCCCCCTACAATGAGCAGTTCTTC. Encoded protein: CASRSRLAGGPPYNEQFF.

In its sample, this clonotype was seen many times. The chain uses TRBV12-3 or TRBV12-4 and TRBJ2-5; D unclear. V gave up 1 base and J gave up 2 bases, with 8 bases separating them. The length of the CDR3 is 14 residues. The CDR3 is CASSLDLGQETQYF. Written as DNA, the CDR3 is TGTGCCAGCAGTTTAGATCTGGGACAAGAGACCCAGTACTTC.

The CDR3 reads CASSPPRIAGGERETQYF. CDR3 nucleotides: TGTGCCAGCTCACCACCGCGGATAGCGGGAGGGGAGCGAGAGACCCAGTACTTC. The rearrangement uses TRBV18 and TRBJ2-5; TRBD2 matches at 11 bases. The CDR3 is 18 amino acids. J gave up 4 bases and V 0 bases, and 10 bases lay outside the gene matches. CDR1 is KGHSH and CDR2 is LQKENI in the germline V gene.

This clonotype was seen more than once but under ten times. V usage is TRBV5-1 and J usage is TRBJ2-7; D possibly corresponds to TRBD2 (7 bases). Per germline, CDR1 SGHRS and CDR2 YFSETQ. V shed 0 bases and J shed 4 bases, with 20 bases lying between them. There are 17 residues in the CDR3. CDR3 protein: CASSLAPSGEGVYEQYF. DNA for the CDR3: TGCGCCAGCAGCTTGGCCCCCAGCGGGGAGGGGGTATACGAGCAGTACTTC.

This clonotype has a handful of counts. This sequence joins TRBV7-6 and TRBJ2-7; 7 bases align to TRBD1. V was clipped by 5 bases and J by 2 bases; unmatched bases: 9. The germline V gene encodes CDR1 SGHVS and CDR2 FNYEAQ. The CDR3 runs 15 residues. CDR3 residues: CASSRLGTDAYEQYF. In DNA, the CDR3 is TGTGCCAGCAGCCGATTGGGGACAGATGCCTACGAGCAGTACTTC.

This clonotype was detected ten times or more. V usage is TRBV27 and J usage is TRBJ2-7, with 8 bases that match TRBD1. The CDR3 has 13 residues. The trim removed 4 bases at V and 4 bases at J, leaving 3 bases unmatched. Germline V CDR1 and CDR2: MNHEY, SMNVEV (reference sequence). The CDR3 loop reads CASSSTGGYEQYF. In DNA form, the CDR3 reads TGTGCCAGCAGTTCAACAGGGGGGTACGAGCAGTACTTC.

This clonotype appeared a few times. The V gene is TRBV20-1, the J gene TRBJ1-3; D unresolved. The CDR3 has 15 amino acids. Germline loops: CDR1 DFQATT, CDR2 SNEGSKA (reference sequence). The ends were cut back, 4 bases at V and 0 bases at J, with 13 bases in the middle. The CDR3 region is CSATRRLSSGNTIYF. The CDR3 nucleotides are TGCAGTGCTACCAGGCGGCTGAGCTCTGGAAACACCATATATTTT.

The chain recombines TRBV20-1 with TRBJ2-1; D may be TRBD1 or TRBD2 (5 bases each). CDR1 is DFQATT and CDR2 is SNEGSKA in the germline V gene (reference sequence). Trimming cost V 3 bases and J 7 bases, with 13 bases left between them. CDR3 length: 13 amino acids. The CDR3 sequence: CSASPGTRNEQFF. The CDR3 DNA reads TGCAGTGCTAGCCCCGGGACCAGGAATGAGCAGTTCTTC.

This clonotype was seen a handful of times. Here the CDR3 reads CASGGRFNEQFF. In DNA, the CDR3 is TGTGCCAGCGGCGGGAGGTTCAATGAGCAGTTCTTC. This chain connects TRBV28 to TRBJ2-1, with 8 bases lining up with TRBD2. The germline CDR1 and CDR2 sequences are MDHEN and SYDVKM. This CDR3 spans 12 amino acids. Unmatched junction bases numbered 3, after V lost 8 bases and J lost 6 bases.

This clonotype came up a few times. J is TRBJ2-3 and V is TRBV11-2, with 7 nucleotides matching TRBD1. The CDR3 sequence is 18 residues long. The J segment lost 5 bases and the V segment lost 5 bases, leaving 19 bases of the junction unmatched. Germline V lookup: CDR1 SGHAT, CDR2 FQNNGV. The CDR3 DNA follows: TGTGCCAGCAGCCCGTTTATTACGACAGGGAATGCACAAGATACGCAGTATTTT. The encoded protein is CASSPFITTGNAQDTQYF.

This chain links TRBV25-1 with TRBJ1-4, with a possible D match to TRBD1 (5 bases). The V gene's germline CDR1 is MGHDK and CDR2 SYGVNS. The CDR3 consists of 14 residues. Trimming took off 6 bases at V and 3 bases at J, with 11 bases between the two ends. In nucleotides, the CDR3 is TGTGCCAGCAGGCGGGGGTCGGCTAATGAAAAACTGTTTTTT. Amino acid sequence: CASRRGSANEKLFF.

This clonotype showed up just a few times. This chain connects TRBV24-1 to TRBJ2-1; 7 positions match TRBD2. This CDR3 has 14 residues. V lost 4 bases to trimming and J lost 12 bases; unmatched junction nucleotides: 11. CDR1 is KGHDR, CDR2 SFDVKD, per germline. The CDR3 here is CATSDSGTISVQFF. CDR3 sequence (DNA): TGTGCCACCAGTGACTCCGGGACTATTTCGGTGCAGTTCTTC.

The V gene is TRBV4-2, the J gene TRBJ2-2; 10 bases map to TRBD2. The CDR3 runs 15 residues. V lost 6 bases, J lost 1 base, and 2 bases stayed unmatched. The germline V gene has CDR1 LGHNA and CDR2 YNFKEQ. The CDR3 is CASRPSGGNTGELFF. The CDR3 coding sequence is TGTGCCAGCAGACCTAGCGGGGGGAACACCGGGGAGCTGTTTTTT.

This clonotype was detected ten times or more. V usage is TRBV5-1 and J usage is TRBJ2-1; 11 positions agree with TRBD2. The CDR3 totals 16 residues. CDR1 and CDR2 (germline): SGHRS, YFSETQ. V trimming: 3 bases; J trimming: 6 bases; junction bases outside the gene matches: 8. The CDR3 DNA follows: TGCGCCAGCAGCTATATAGCGGGAGGGCCCTCCAATGAGCAGTTCTTC. It is translated as CASSYIAGGPSNEQFF.

This clonotype was seen ten or more times. The chain combines TRBV12-3 or TRBV12-4 with TRBJ2-1, with D possibly matching TRBD2 (5 bases). V was pared by 3 bases and J by 5 bases, with 8 bases between. This CDR3 comprises 13 residues. CDR3 sequence reads: CASSFGSHNEQFF. The CDR3 region has the DNA TGTGCCAGCAGTTTTGGGAGTCACAATGAGCAGTTCTTC.

The chain has TRBV12-3 or TRBV12-4 and TRBJ2-5; D gene unclear. Trimming shortened V by 5 bases and J by 5 bases, and 15 bases separated the two germline ends. The CDR3 consists of 14 residues. The CDR3 spells CASSHRDGVETQYF. CDR3 bases: TGTGCCAGCAGTCATAGGGATGGTGTCGAGACCCAGTACTTC.

This clonotype was counted many times. Germline is not matched at one junction end, which may reflect a read error. The chain uses TRBV5-1 and TRBJ2-7; D is unresolved. The CDR3 consists of 14 residues. The germline gives CDR1 SGHRS, CDR2 YFSETQ. CDR3 bases: TGTGCCAGCAGTTTAGGGCTCGGATCCTACGAGCAGTACTTC. Protein sequence: CASSLGLGSYEQYF.

This clonotype was counted at least ten times. V and J are TRBV4-3 and TRBJ2-3; 9 nucleotides line up with TRBD2. In germline, CDR1 is LGHNA, CDR2 YSLEER. The CDR3 is 17 residues long. Losses at the gene ends were 1 base for V and 0 bases for J; bases not matched to a gene: 5. The CDR3, as DNA: TGCGCCAGCAGCCAAGCGCGAGCGGGAGGAAGCACAGATACGCAGTATTTT. As protein: CASSQARAGGSTDTQYF.

This chain joins TRBV21-1 and TRBJ2-1; TRBD2 was called by the table and not checked on the DNA. TRBV21-1 is given as a pseudogene. CDR3 length: 18 residues. CDR3 in DNA: TGTGCCAGCAGCATCCGCGGGGCTAGCGGGAACGGTCCCCAAGAGCAGTTCTTC. Translating it yields CASSIRGASGNGPQEQFF.

Only a few counts were recorded for this clonotype. This chain joins TRBV18 and TRBJ1-4, with D maybe TRBD1 (5 bases). Germline-derived CDR1 and CDR2 are KGHSH and LQKENI. The CDR3 has 16 residues. Trimming cost V 1 base and J 3 bases, with 12 bases left between them. The CDR3 is CASSPQQVGANEKLFF. The CDR3 DNA reads as TGTGCCAGCTCACCACAACAGGTGGGGGCTAATGAAAAACTGTTTTTT.

This clonotype was counted at least ten times. The chain has TRBV20-1 and TRBJ2-3; perhaps TRBD2 as D (6 bases). The ends were cut back, 1 base at V and 5 bases at J, with 16 bases in the middle. The CDR3 has 15 residues. CDR1 is DFQATT, CDR2 SNEGSKA, per germline (reference sequence). The CDR3 loop reads CSARGGVKERDTQYF. For the CDR3, the DNA is TGCAGTGCTAGAGGGGGGGTCAAGGAGAGAGATACGCAGTATTTT.

There are many counts of this clonotype. This chain links TRBV7-9 with TRBJ1-6; the D is unclear. Deletions cut 5 bases from V and 9 bases from J, with 14 bases between. The CDR3 runs 14 residues. From germline, CDR1 is SEHNR and CDR2 FQNEAQ (reference sequence). CDR3 protein: CASSDRTLGSPLHF. The CDR3 region has the DNA TGTGCCAGCAGCGATCGGACCCTGGGTTCACCCCTCCACTTT.

The V and J genes are TRBV4-3 and TRBJ2-1, with D hard to call. Trimming removed 1 base at V and 10 bases at J, with 11 bases between. The CDR3 consists of 13 residues. Germline assignment: CDR1 LGHNA and CDR2 YSLEER. CDR3 sequence: CASSQGRRDEQFF. The CDR3 nucleotides read TGCGCCAGCAGCCAAGGCCGGCGAGACGAGCAGTTCTTC.

The rearrangement uses TRBV9 and TRBJ2-7; D unclear. Germline values: CDR1 SGDLS, CDR2 YYNGEE. V was clipped by 0 bases and J by 7 bases, with 17 bases between them. This CDR3 is 15 amino acids long. Written as DNA, the CDR3 is TGTGCCAGCAGCGTAGGAGAAGGGTCAGCGCGTGAGCAGTACTTC. As protein: CASSVGEGSAREQYF.

This clonotype was counted ten times or more. The chain couples TRBV11-3 to TRBJ2-2, with TRBD2 matching 8 bases. Germline CDR1 reads SGHNT; CDR2 reads YENEEA. V gave up 3 bases and J gave up 1 base; unmatched junction bases: 1. This CDR3 has 15 residues. CDR3 DNA: TGTGCCAGCAGCTTCGGGAGGGGGAACACCGGGGAGCTGTTTTTT. The encoded protein is CASSFGRGNTGELFF.

This clonotype was observed a few times. The chain recombines TRBV2 with TRBJ2-1; 8 bases align to TRBD2. CDR3 length: 16 residues. Germline trimming cut 6 bases from V and 1 base from J; bases unmatched to any gene: 8. Germline CDR1 SNHLY, CDR2 FYNNEI. The CDR3 region has the DNA TGTGCCAGCAGCGAACTAGCGGTCCTTTCCTACAATGAGCAGTTCTTC. The encoded protein is CASSELAVLSYNEQFF.

This clonotype appeared a few times. The chain joins TRBV6-1 to TRBJ2-1; 10 bases align to TRBD2. Per germline, CDR1 MNHNS and CDR2 SASEGT. V lost 2 bases to trimming and J lost 4 bases; unmatched junction nucleotides: 2. The CDR3 has 15 residues. The CDR3 DNA reads TGTGCCAGCAGTGAAAGTAGCGGGGGGTACAATGAGCAGTTCTTC. Amino acids: CASSESSGGYNEQFF.

The chain couples TRBV28 to TRBJ2-1; possible D gene TRBD1, 6 bases. The germline V and J ends were trimmed by 4 bases and 10 bases, with 14 bases remaining between them. The CDR3 runs 13 residues. Germline loops: CDR1 MDHEN, CDR2 SYDVKM. CDR3 amino acids: CASSSGHLREQFF. CDR3 coding DNA: TGTGCCAGCAGTTCGGGACACTTACGGGAGCAGTTCTTC. Variable domain in full (rest from reference TRBV28 and TRBJ2-1): DVKVTQSSRYLVKRTGEKVFLECVQDMDHENMFWYRQDPGLGLRLIYFSYDVKMKEKGDIPEGYSVSREKKERFSLILESASTNQTSMYLCASSSGHLREQFFGPGTRLTVL.

This sequence joins TRBV4-1 and TRBJ2-7, with D hard to call. Trimming took 2 bases from V and 2 from J, leaving 10 bases between them. In germline, CDR1 is MGHRA, CDR2 YSYEKL. This CDR3 has 14 amino acids. The CDR3 DNA reads TGCGCCAGCAGCCAAAGCGTCACTCCCTACGAGCAGTACTTC. Translated, it gives CASSQSVTPYEQYF.

This chain uses TRBV10-3 with TRBJ1-2; 7 nucleotides line up with TRBD1. Trimming removed 4 bases from V and 7 bases from J; junction bases left unmatched: 3. This CDR3 region has 12 residues. Germline CDR1 reads ENHRY; CDR2 reads SYGVKD. The CDR3 coding sequence is TGTGCCATCAGTGCGGACAGGCTTGGCTACACCTTC. It translates to CAISADRLGYTF.